This T cell receptor (beta chain) was sequenced during a study of T cells after yellow fever vaccination. The study's findings and limits: Clonotype sharing between CD4 and CD8 compartments was small. Post-booster repertoires again held most primary-vaccination clones (roughly 96% CD4, 88% CD8). High-abundance clonotypes from the bulk population could contaminate FACS-sorted repertoires.

About this clonotype itself: Antigen: not known.

Template switching with 5'RACE generated the TCR cDNA and added a universal primer site and UMIs. One entry per CDR3 protein, called by TCRdb with MiXCR from the 5' RACE reads. The table records some 290,000 distinct CDR3 sequences, 9.5% to 12% of them present only once. The V gene's germline CDR1 is LGHNA and CDR2 YSLEER. The V end was cut by 4 bases, the J end by 6 bases, with 12 bases between. CDR3 length equals 13 residues. The receptor comes from a man aged 18-30 years who received the YFV17D yellow fever vaccine. The rearrangement uses TRBV4-3 and TRBJ1-1; D not certain. Sequenced material: CD4+ T cells sorted from PBMCs, taken 45 days after the yellow fever booster vaccination. CDR3 amino acids: CASSPSGIAEAFF. CDR3 DNA: TGCGCCAGCAGCCCCTCAGGAATAGCTGAAGCTTTCTTT.